These T cell receptor beta chains were read from a single sample in a study of blood T cell repertoires in COVID-19. Libraries were prepared by immunoSEQ multiplex PCR; TCRdb keeps only in-frame clonotypes and omits some of them. The table includes about 160,000 clones, 85% to 90% detected once. Sequenced sample: peripheral blood. The receptors come from a woman in her seventies with COVID-19, enrolled during active disease. Each CDR3 is given with its conserved first and last residue. Each record gives: V gene, D gene, CDR3 length, J gene, clone size, CDR3 DNA, CDR3 protein. D genes are given only for firm matches. Some rows have no size entry. The others give once, few or many, or a class for an expanded clone.

TRBV4-2	.	15	TRBJ1-5	.	TGTGCCAGCAGCCAAGGAGCGGGGGTCGGACAGCCCCAGCATTTT	CASSQGAGVGQPQHF
TRBV6-6	.	17	TRBJ2-1	.	TGTGCCAGCAGTCCACGTCCCGGGACATCGTTCTACAATGAGCAGTTCTTC	CASSPRPGTSFYNEQFF
TRBV10-3	TRBD1	14	TRBJ2-7	.	TGTGCCATCAGTGGCGGACAGGGGGCCTACGAGCAGTACTTC	CAISGGQGAYEQYF
TRBV30	.	13	TRBJ2-5	.	TGTGCCTGGAGTGTACCCCCTGGCGAGACCCAGTACTTC	CAWSVPPGETQYF
TRBV5-1	.	15	TRBJ1-1	.	TGCGCCAGCAGCTTGGGCGGGGCGGCGAACACTGAAGCTTTCTTT	CASSLGGAANTEAFF
TRBV9	.	14	TRBJ1-2	.	TGTGCCAGCAGCGTAGGAAGGGGTCCCTATGGCTACACCTTC	CASSVGRGPYGYTF
TRBV3-1/TRBV3-2	.	15	TRBJ2-5	.	TGTGCCAGCAGCCAAGATTGGGCCAGCCAAGAGACCCAGTACTTC	CASSQDWASQETQYF
TRBV3-1/TRBV3-2	TRBD2	19	TRBJ2-3	.	TGTGCCAGCAGCCAATCTTCACTAGCGGGGGAAAGGAGCACAGATACGCAGTATTTT	CASSQSSLAGERSTDTQYF
TRBV2	TRBD1	14	TRBJ1-2	.	TGTGCCAGCAGTGAAGGAGACAGGGTTTATGGCTACACCTTC	CASSEGDRVYGYTF
TRBV19	TRBD1	17	TRBJ1-5	.	TGTGCCAGTAGTCCGGGCTGGACAGGGGGAAGCAATCAGCCCCAGCATTTT	CASSPGWTGGSNQPQHF
TRBV19	.	12	TRBJ2-5	.	TGTGCCAGTAGTAGGGCCCAAGAGACCCAGTACTTC	CASSRAQETQYF
TRBV30	.	11	TRBJ1-2	once	TGTGCCTGGAGTGCGGAGGGTGGCTACACCTTC	CAWSAEGGYTF
TRBV6-1	TRBD2	16	TRBJ2-7	.	TGTGCCAGCAGTGAAGGAGCTAGCGGGGGGCCCTACGAGCAGTACTTC	CASSEGASGGPYEQYF
TRBV6-1	.	15	TRBJ1-3	.	TGTGCCAGCAGTGAACAAACAGCCTCTGGAAACACCATATATTTT	CASSEQTASGNTIYF
TRBV3-1/TRBV3-2	.	14	TRBJ2-7	.	TGTGCCAGCAGCCAGGGACAAGGGCCTATCGAGCAGTACTTC	CASSQGQGPIEQYF
TRBV7-9	TRBD2	16	TRBJ2-1	.	TGTGCCAGCAGCTTAGACCTAGCGGGGATATACAATGAGCAGTTCTTC	CASSLDLAGIYNEQFF
TRBV6-5	.	11	TRBJ1-1	.	TGTGCCAGCAATCTGGCAGGTGAAGCTTTCTTT	CASNLAGEAFF
TRBV7-9	.	11	TRBJ2-5	.	TGTGCCAGCAGCTCGTTAGGGGCCCAGTACTTC	CASSSLGAQYF
TRBV6-1	TRBD1	13	TRBJ1-1	.	TGTGCCAGCAGTGAAGAACGGGACAGAAAAGCTTTCTTT	CASSEERDRKAFF
TRBV9	TRBD1	13	TRBJ2-4	.	TGTGCCAGTACCCGGGACAGCGGAAACATTCAGTACTTC	CASTRDSGNIQYF
TRBV28	.	12	TRBJ1-1	few	TGTGCCAGCAGTTCTCCCCAGGGGTTAGCTTTCTTT	CASSSPQGLAFF
TRBV2	.	13	TRBJ1-1	.	TGTGCCAGCCGATGGACAGTGAACACTGAAGCTTTCTTT	CASRWTVNTEAFF
TRBV4-1	.	16	TRBJ1-5	.	TGCGCCAGCAGCCCCCAGGCGGGGTTGGTCAATCAGCCCCAGCATTTT	CASSPQAGLVNQPQHF
TRBV11-2	TRBD1	15	TRBJ2-5	.	TGTGCCAGCAGCTTAGGGACAGGGGCGTGGGAGGCCCAGTACTTC	CASSLGTGAWEAQYF